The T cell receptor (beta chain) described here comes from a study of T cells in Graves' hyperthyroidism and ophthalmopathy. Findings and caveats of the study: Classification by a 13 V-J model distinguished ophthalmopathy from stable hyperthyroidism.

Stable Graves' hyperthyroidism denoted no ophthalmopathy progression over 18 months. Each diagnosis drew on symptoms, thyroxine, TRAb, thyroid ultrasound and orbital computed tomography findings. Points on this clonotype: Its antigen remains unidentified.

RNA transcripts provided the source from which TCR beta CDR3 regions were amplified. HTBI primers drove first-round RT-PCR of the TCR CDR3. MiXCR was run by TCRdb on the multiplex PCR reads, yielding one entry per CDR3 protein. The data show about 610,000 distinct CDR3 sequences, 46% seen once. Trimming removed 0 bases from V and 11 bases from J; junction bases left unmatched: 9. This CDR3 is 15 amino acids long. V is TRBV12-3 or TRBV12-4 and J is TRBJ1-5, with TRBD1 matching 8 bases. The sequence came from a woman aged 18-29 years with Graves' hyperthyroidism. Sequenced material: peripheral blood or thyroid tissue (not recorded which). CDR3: CASSLADRGGETQHF. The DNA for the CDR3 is TGTGCCAGCAGTTTAGCCGACAGGGGCGGAGAGACCCAGCATTTT.